Listed below are T cell receptor beta chains from one sample, sequenced in a study of shared clonotypes between healthy human individuals. Assay: immunoSEQ multiplex PCR; the TCRdb copy retains only in-frame clones and omits some. The sample includes about 490,000 clones, 65% to 80% of them seen just once. Sequences were obtained from PBMCs. These receptors were obtained from a woman aged 40 to 50 in good health. Some clones in this sample may be carry-over from other donors' samples. The CDR3 runs from the conserved cysteine through the conserved F or W. Each record gives: V gene, D gene, J gene, clone size, CDR3 protein, CDR3 DNA. D genes are given only for firm matches. Rows give clone size only sometimes, using once, few, many, or a class for an expanded clone.

V gene: TRBV2; D gene: .; J gene: TRBJ2-3; clone size: few; CDR3 protein: CASSVGVSTDTQYF; CDR3 DNA: TGTGCCAGCAGTGTAGGGGTCTCCACAGATACGCAGTATTTT
V gene: TRBV19; D gene: .; J gene: TRBJ2-3; clone size: .; CDR3 protein: CASSIGYSSTDTQYF; CDR3 DNA: TGTGCCAGTAGTATAGGCTACTCTAGCACAGATACGCAGTATTTT
V gene: TRBV5-4; D gene: .; J gene: TRBJ2-1; clone size: .; CDR3 protein: CASRRGEISSYNEQFF; CDR3 DNA: TGTGCCAGCAGGAGAGGCGAAATCTCCTCCTACAATGAGCAGTTCTTC
V gene: TRBV6-6; D gene: .; J gene: TRBJ2-7; clone size: .; CDR3 protein: CASRKGWEQYF; CDR3 DNA: TGTGCCAGCAGGAAGGGGTGGGAGCAGTACTTC
V gene: TRBV27; D gene: TRBD2; J gene: TRBJ2-5; clone size: .; CDR3 protein: CASSPGLAGPLYF; CDR3 DNA: TGTGCCAGCAGCCCGGGACTAGCGGGTCCTCTGTACTTC
V gene: TRBV19; D gene: TRBD2; J gene: TRBJ2-1; clone size: .; CDR3 protein: CASSSLAGGTHNEQFF; CDR3 DNA: TGTGCCAGTAGCAGTTTAGCGGGAGGAACCCACAATGAGCAGTTCTTC
V gene: TRBV10-2; D gene: .; J gene: TRBJ1-1; clone size: .; CDR3 protein: CASTSPLGRGDTEAFF; CDR3 DNA: TGCGCCAGCACGTCCCCATTGGGCAGGGGCGACACTGAAGCTTTCTTT
V gene: TRBV29-1; D gene: TRBD2; J gene: TRBJ2-5; clone size: .; CDR3 protein: CSVGLSGIGGETQYF; CDR3 DNA: TGCAGCGTTGGACTTAGCGGGATTGGTGGAGAGACCCAGTACTTC
V gene: TRBV10-1; D gene: TRBD2; J gene: TRBJ2-7; clone size: once; CDR3 protein: CASRSGTSGGEQYF; CDR3 DNA: TGCGCCAGCAGGAGCGGGACTAGCGGGGGTGAGCAGTACTTC
V gene: TRBV9; D gene: TRBD2; J gene: TRBJ2-1; clone size: .; CDR3 protein: CASSPGTSKGVYEQFF; CDR3 DNA: TGTGCCAGCAGCCCCGGGACTAGCAAAGGTGTCTATGAGCAGTTCTTC
V gene: TRBV9; D gene: TRBD2; J gene: TRBJ2-3; clone size: few; CDR3 protein: CASSVGRTSGGTDTQYF; CDR3 DNA: TGTGCCAGCAGCGTAGGTCGGACTAGCGGCGGCACAGATACGCAGTATTTT
V gene: TRBV7-3; D gene: TRBD2; J gene: TRBJ2-3; clone size: few; CDR3 protein: CASSLSQREGRNTQYF; CDR3 DNA: TGTGCCAGCAGCTTATCTCAACGGGAGGGCCGAAATACGCAGTATTTT
V gene: TRBV5-1; D gene: .; J gene: TRBJ1-4; clone size: .; CDR3 protein: CASSLQGATNEKLFF; CDR3 DNA: TGCGCCAGCAGCCTTCAGGGCGCAACTAATGAAAAACTGTTTTTT
V gene: TRBV2; D gene: .; J gene: TRBJ2-3; clone size: .; CDR3 protein: CASSEASRTQYF; CDR3 DNA: TGTGCCAGCAGTGAAGCCTCCCGTACGCAGTATTTT
V gene: TRBV11-2; D gene: .; J gene: TRBJ2-7; clone size: .; CDR3 protein: CASSFSDTYEQYF; CDR3 DNA: TGTGCCAGCAGCTTCAGCGACACCTACGAGCAGTACTTC
V gene: TRBV5-4; D gene: .; J gene: TRBJ1-4; clone size: .; CDR3 protein: CASSRLSEPPRSEKLFF; CDR3 DNA: TGTGCCAGCAGCCGACTGTCGGAGCCTCCCCGGAGTGAAAAACTGTTTTTT
V gene: TRBV5-1; D gene: .; J gene: TRBJ2-3; clone size: .; CDR3 protein: CASSAGQLTDTQYF; CDR3 DNA: TGCGCCAGCAGCGCGGGACAGCTCACAGATACGCAGTATTTT
V gene: TRBV11-3; D gene: TRBD2; J gene: TRBJ2-5; clone size: .; CDR3 protein: CASSAPGLQETQYF; CDR3 DNA: TGTGCCAGCAGCGCACCGGGACTACAAGAGACCCAGTACTTC
V gene: TRBV6-1; D gene: TRBD1; J gene: TRBJ1-4; clone size: .; CDR3 protein: CASSKDRGDEKLFF; CDR3 DNA: TGTGCCAGCAGTAAGGACAGGGGTGATGAAAAACTGTTTTTT